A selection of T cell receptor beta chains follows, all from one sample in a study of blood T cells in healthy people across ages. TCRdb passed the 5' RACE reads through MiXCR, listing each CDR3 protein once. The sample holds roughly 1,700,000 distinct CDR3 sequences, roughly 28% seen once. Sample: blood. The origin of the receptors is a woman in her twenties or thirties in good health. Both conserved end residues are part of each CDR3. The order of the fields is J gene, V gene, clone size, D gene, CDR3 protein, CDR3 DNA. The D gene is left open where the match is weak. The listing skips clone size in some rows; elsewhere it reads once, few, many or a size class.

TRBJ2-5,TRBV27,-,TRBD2,CASSSTLAGGSKTQYF,TGTGCCAGCAGTTCCACTTTAGCGGGAGGGTCTAAGACCCAGTACTTC
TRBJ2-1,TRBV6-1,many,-,CASTMRGARGINEQFF,TGTGCCAGCACTATGAGGGGGGCCAGGGGGATTAATGAGCAGTTCTTC
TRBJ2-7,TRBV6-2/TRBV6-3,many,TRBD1,CASSSGTGIYEQYF,TGTGCCAGCAGTTCCGGGACAGGGATATACGAGCAGTACTTC
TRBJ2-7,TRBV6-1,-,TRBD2,CASSGLAGGGTHEQDF,TGTGCCAGCAGTGGACTAGCGGGAGGGGGTACCCACGAGCAGGACTTC
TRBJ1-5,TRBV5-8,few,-,CASTYPPGQPQHF,TGTGCCAGCACCTATCCCCCCGGGCAGCCCCAGCATTTT
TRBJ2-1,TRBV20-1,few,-,CSASGEQFF,TGCAGTGCTAGCGGTGAGCAGTTCTTC
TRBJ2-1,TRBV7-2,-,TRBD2,CASSLREGGEQFF,TGTGCCAGCAGCTTACGGGAGGGGGGGGAGCAGTTCTTC
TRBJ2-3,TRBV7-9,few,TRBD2,CASSPGTSGAITQYF,TGTGCCAGCAGCCCCGGGACTAGCGGGGCCATTACGCAGTATTTT
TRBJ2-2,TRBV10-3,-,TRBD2,CAISDLAGDSGELFF,TGTGCCATCAGTGACCTAGCGGGAGATTCCGGGGAGCTGTTTTTT
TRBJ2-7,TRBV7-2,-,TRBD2,CASSSFFFREGKGKSYEQYF,TGTGCCAGCAGCTCCTTCTTTTTTCGGGAGGGCAAGGGAAAATCCTACGAGCAGTACTTC
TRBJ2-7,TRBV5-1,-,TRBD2,CASRPSGLPYEQYF,TGCGCCAGCAGACCCTCGGGACTACCTTACGAGCAGTACTTC
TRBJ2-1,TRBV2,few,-,CASSGTGLRGHNEQFF,TGTGCCAGCAGCGGAACCGGCCTGCGGGGCCACAATGAGCAGTTCTTC
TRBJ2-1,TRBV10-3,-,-,CAIREEEKGEQFF,TGTGCCATCAGGGAGGAAGAGAAGGGGGAGCAGTTCTTC
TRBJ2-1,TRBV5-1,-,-,CASLSSYNEQFF,TGCGCCAGCCTTTCCTCCTACAATGAGCAGTTCTTC
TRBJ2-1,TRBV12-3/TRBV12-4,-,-,CASSTGRYNEQFF,TGTGCCAGCAGTACAGGGAGGTACAATGAGCAGTTCTTC
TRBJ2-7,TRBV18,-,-,CASSPQAGHNEQYF,TGTGCCAGCTCACCACAGGCAGGGCACAACGAGCAGTACTTC
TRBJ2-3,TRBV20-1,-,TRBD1,CSATWTGGKGASTDTQYF,TGCAGTGCTACGTGGACAGGGGGTAAGGGGGCTAGCACAGATACGCAGTATTTT
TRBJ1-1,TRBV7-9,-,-,CASSSRGGPDTEAFF,TGTGCCAGCAGCTCCCGGGGCGGGCCGGACACTGAAGCTTTCTTT
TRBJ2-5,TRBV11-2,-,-,CASSFQKGSGETQYF,TGTGCCAGCAGCTTTCAAAAGGGGTCGGGGGAGACCCAGTACTTC
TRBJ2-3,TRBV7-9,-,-,CASSGGPETQYF,TGTGCCAGCAGCGGAGGGCCAGAGACGCAGTATTTT
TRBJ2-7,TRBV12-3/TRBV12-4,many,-,CASSLFPGTASYEQYF,TGTGCCAGCAGTCTATTCCCCGGGACGGCCTCCTACGAGCAGTACTTC
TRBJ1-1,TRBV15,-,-,CATSRTIGEAFF,TGTGCCACCAGCAGGACGATTGGGGAAGCTTTCTTT
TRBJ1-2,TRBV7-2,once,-,CASSPLFRDLYGYTF,TGTGCCAGCAGCCCCCTTTTTAGGGACCTCTATGGCTACACCTTC
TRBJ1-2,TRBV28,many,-,CASSLWAFTRDYGYTF,TGTGCCAGCAGTTTATGGGCCTTCACTAGGGACTATGGCTACACCTTC
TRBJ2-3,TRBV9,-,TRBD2,CASSVETSGRDTQYF,TGTGCCAGCAGCGTAGAAACTAGCGGGAGAGATACGCAGTATTTT
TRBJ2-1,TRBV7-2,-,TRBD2,CASILSGGSQETQFF,TGTGCCAGCATCCTAAGCGGGGGATCCCAAGAGACCCAGTTCTTC